This T cell receptor beta chain was sequenced during a study of blood T cell repertoires in COVID-19. Study context: COVID-19 samples collected from the United States, Italy and Spain covered acute and convalescent phases.

In the original workflow: Amplification of reference gene primers provided the estimated nucleated cell counts. Clones were read by immunoSEQ multiplex PCR, and TCRdb kept only the in-frame ones, dropping some. For V, J and clone size, that table is used; D and trimming come from the DNA. The sample contains approximately 360,000 clones, roughly 89% of which appear only once. Germline CDR1 is SGHTA and CDR2 is FQGNSA. The CDR3 sequence is 17 residues long. The junction had 4 bases not matched to a gene; V was cut back by 3 bases and J by 2 bases. This clonotype was sampled from a man younger than 35 with active or convalescent COVID-19. This chain uses TRBV7-2 with TRBJ2-2; 12 nucleotides match TRBD2. The material sequenced was peripheral blood. The DNA for the CDR3 is TGTGCCAGCAGCTTTCCTAGCGGGAGGGCCAACACCGGGGAGCTGTTTTTT. Its protein is CASSFPSGRANTGELFF.